This TCR beta chain was obtained from a study of blood T cell repertoires in COVID-19. Trimming took 10 bases from V and 0 from J; bases not matched to a gene: 5. CDR3 length: 14 amino acids. The germline gives CDR1 SGDLS, CDR2 YYNGEE. As originally analysed: Quantification of nucleated cells was approximated via reference gene primer amplification. Some clones are missing from TCRdb's copy, which holds only in-frame ones; the method was immunoSEQ multiplex PCR. V and J calls and clone size come straight from that table; D and trimming were deduced from the DNA. The data show more than 200,000 clones, approximately 80% seen once. The age range of participants was 18 to 89 years, with residence in some 25 US areas. Cohort assignment relied on participant-reported clinical history.

Material for sequencing was PBMCs or T cells enriched from blood (not recorded which). This receptor was taken from a man aged 25-40 years with acute COVID-19. This sequence joins TRBV9 and TRBJ2-2, with 8 bases lining up with TRBD1. The CDR3 region is CAGRQGPNTGELFF. The CDR3 DNA reads TGTGCCGGTCGACAGGGGCCGAACACCGGGGAGCTGTTTTTT.